A selection of T cell receptor beta chains follows, all from one sample in a study of cytomegalovirus exposure and HLA in healthy donors. Some clones are missing from TCRdb's copy, which holds only in-frame ones; the method was immunoSEQ multiplex PCR. The sample has under 95,000 clones; under 80% are singletons. Input material: PBMCs. These receptors were obtained from a boy aged 5-17 years in good health and CMV-seronegative. Both conserved end residues are part of each CDR3. The D gene is left open where the match is weak. Clone size is given for some rows only: seen once, a few or many times, or a class if the clone is expanded.

>NA|TRBJ2-5|NA|TRBV27
CATGAPGRAVETQYF
TGTGCCACAGGGGCACCCGGCAGGGCTGTTGAGACCCAGTACTTC
>NA|TRBJ2-5|once|TRBV4-3
CASSQDQDRQETQYF
TGCGCCAGCAGCCAAGATCAGGACAGACAAGAGACCCAGTACTTC
>NA|TRBJ2-1|NA|TRBV13
CASSNRDPYNEQFF
TGTGCCAGCAGCAACAGGGACCCCTACAATGAGCAGTTCTTC
>NA|TRBJ1-5|NA|TRBV19
CASTGITNQPQHF
TGTGCCAGTACGGGGATCACTAATCAGCCCCAGCATTTT
>NA|TRBJ2-7|NA|TRBV28
CASSRVDSYEQYF
TGTGCCAGCAGTCGAGTTGACAGTTACGAGCAGTACTTC
>TRBD1|TRBJ2-1|NA|TRBV5-4
CASSLTGGYEQFF
TGTGCCAGCAGCTTGACAGGGGGCTATGAGCAGTTCTTC
>NA|TRBJ1-2|NA|TRBV30
CAWIPLRGLNGYTF
TGTGCCTGGATACCACTCCGGGGATTAAATGGCTACACCTTC
>NA|TRBJ2-5|NA|TRBV7-6
CASSLAWGRETQYF
TGTGCCAGCAGCTTAGCGTGGGGCCGGGAGACCCAGTACTTC
>TRBD1|TRBJ1-6|NA|TRBV7-2
CASSSNRGANSPLHF
TGTGCCAGCAGCTCAAACAGGGGAGCTAATTCACCCCTCCACTTT
>TRBD1|TRBJ2-2|NA|TRBV6-5
CASSRLGQVAGELFF
TGTGCCAGCAGTCGACTGGGACAGGTGGCCGGGGAGCTGTTTTTT
>TRBD2|TRBJ2-7|NA|TRBV27
CASSFSGSSYEQYF
TGTGCCAGCAGTTTCAGCGGGAGCTCCTACGAGCAGTACTTC
>TRBD1|TRBJ2-5|NA|TRBV7-7
CASSLWDRKGETQYF
TGTGCTAGCAGCTTGTGGGACAGGAAGGGAGAGACCCAGTACTTC
>NA|TRBJ1-1|NA|TRBV2
CASNKNTEAFF
TGTGCCAGCAACAAGAACACTGAAGCTTTCTTT
>NA|TRBJ2-1|few|TRBV27
CASSLLRNSYNEQFF
TGTGCCAGCAGTTTGCTACGAAACTCCTACAATGAGCAGTTCTTC
>NA|TRBJ1-2|NA|TRBV4-3
CASSQDQGDNYGYTF
TGCGCCAGCAGCCAAGATCAGGGCGATAACTATGGCTACACCTTC
>NA|TRBJ1-1|once|TRBV5-8
CASSLGGGSPRGTEAFF
TGTGCCAGCAGCTTGGGGGGGGGCTCTCCCCGAGGGACTGAAGCTTTCTTT
>NA|TRBJ1-5|NA|TRBV4-2
CASSQEVGWGEGQPQHF
TGTGCCAGCAGCCAAGAGGTGGGATGGGGGGAAGGACAGCCCCAGCATTTT
>TRBD2|TRBJ2-5|NA|TRBV5-8
CASSSGRDYGKETQYF
TGTGCCAGCAGCTCCGGGCGGGACTACGGAAAAGAGACCCAGTACTTC
>TRBD1|TRBJ2-7|NA|TRBV4-1
CASSQGKGGNEQYF
TGCGCCAGCAGCCAAGGTAAAGGGGGCAACGAGCAGTACTTC
>TRBD2|TRBJ2-7|few|TRBV28
CASSPREGPPQYF
TGTGCCAGCAGCCCGAGGGAGGGCCCCCCCCAGTACTTC
>TRBD1|TRBJ2-2|NA|TRBV6-5
CASSYLGQGTGELFF
TGTGCCAGCAGTTACTTGGGACAGGGTACCGGGGAGCTGTTTTTT
>TRBD1|TRBJ2-7|NA|TRBV4-3
CASSPGQGSYEQYF
TGCGCCAGCAGCCCGGGACAGGGCTCCTACGAGCAGTACTTC
>NA|TRBJ2-1|few|TRBV2
CASSDPGLPYNEQFF
TGTGCCAGCAGTGACCCGGGACTGCCCTACAATGAGCAGTTCTTC
>NA|TRBJ2-7|NA|TRBV28
CASSLPMAGEQYF
TGTGCCAGCAGTCTGCCCATGGCAGGCGAGCAGTACTTC
>TRBD2|TRBJ2-7|few|TRBV11-2
CASSTRLAGGQDEQYF
TGTGCCAGCAGCACGCGACTAGCGGGGGGTCAGGACGAGCAGTACTTC
>TRBD1|TRBJ1-1|NA|TRBV5-4
CASSPKGQGPKSSTEAFF
TGTGCCAGCAGCCCGAAGGGACAGGGGCCAAAATCGAGCACTGAAGCTTTCTTT
>TRBD1|TRBJ1-1|NA|TRBV29-1
CSVPPRDRVDTEAFF
TGCAGCGTTCCTCCCCGTGACAGGGTAGACACTGAAGCTTTCTTT
>NA|TRBJ1-2|NA|TRBV4-3
CASSQVGSATNGYTF
TGCGCCAGCAGCCAAGTCGGGTCCGCGACTAATGGCTACACCTTC
>TRBD2|TRBJ2-4|NA|TRBV2
CASSVPSGGAKNIQYF
TGTGCCAGCAGTGTTCCTAGCGGGGGGGCCAAAAACATTCAGTACTTC
>NA|TRBJ1-2|NA|TRBV19
CAVNSPGGYTF
TGTGCAGTGAACAGCCCTGGGGGCTACACCTTC
>NA|TRBJ2-3|NA|TRBV4-3
CASSQDLGAGTDTQYF
TGCGCCAGCAGCCAAGATCTGGGGGCAGGGACAGATACGCAGTATTTT
>NA|TRBJ1-2|NA|TRBV6-1
CASSDPRDIFGYGYTF
TGTGCCAGCAGTGACCCCCGGGACATTTTCGGGTATGGCTACACCTTC
>TRBD1|TRBJ1-1|few|TRBV7-9
CASSPTGQHREAFF
TGTGCCAGCAGCCCGACAGGGCAGCATCGTGAAGCTTTCTTT
>NA|TRBJ2-7|NA|TRBV28
CASGQGSNEQYF
TGTGCCAGCGGGCAGGGTAGTAACGAGCAGTACTTC
>NA|TRBJ1-5|many|TRBV7-6
CASSLEQGNQPQHF
TGTGCCAGCAGCTTAGAGCAGGGGAATCAGCCCCAGCATTTT
>NA|TRBJ2-7|NA|TRBV5-1
CASSLAQGNEQYF
TGCGCCAGCAGCTTGGCACAGGGAAACGAGCAGTACTTC
>NA|TRBJ1-2|NA|TRBV7-8
CASSFTLRGFDYGYTF
TGTGCCAGCAGCTTCACCCTGCGGGGGTTTGACTATGGCTACACCTTC
>TRBD1|TRBJ2-7|NA|TRBV2
CASSKGDSSYEQYF
TGTGCCAGCTCAAAAGGGGACAGCTCCTACGAGCAGTACTTC
>NA|TRBJ1-5|NA|TRBV7-6
CASSQGGGQPQHF
TGTGCCAGCAGCCAGGGAGGTGGTCAGCCCCAGCATTTT
>NA|TRBJ2-2|NA|TRBV28
CASSSRTGELFF
TGTGCCAGCAGTTCCCGCACCGGGGAGCTGTTTTTT
>NA|TRBJ1-2|once|TRBV29-1
CSVEVSGIWYGYTF
TGCAGCGTTGAGGTTTCGGGAATTTGGTATGGCTACACCTTC
>NA|TRBJ2-7|NA|TRBV18
CASSLPGTRYEQYF
TGTGCCAGCTCACTTCCCGGGACACGGTACGAGCAGTACTTC
>NA|TRBJ1-5|few|TRBV28
CASSSLQGRGAQHF
TGTGCCAGCAGTTCCTTACAGGGTCGAGGAGCCCAGCATTTT
>NA|TRBJ1-2|once|TRBV28
CASSVSTGTTYGYTF
TGTGCCAGCAGCGTATCAACCGGGACAACCTATGGCTACACCTTC
>NA|TRBJ2-5|once|TRBV9
CASSGRDNQETQYF
TGTGCCAGCAGCGGCCGGGACAACCAAGAGACCCAGTACTTC
>TRBD2|TRBJ2-7|NA|TRBV6-7
CASSYPAGVFNEQYF
TGTGCCAGCAGTTATCCAGCGGGAGTATTTAACGAGCAGTACTTC
>NA|TRBJ1-5|NA|TRBV28
CASRPPGKNNQPQHF
TGTGCCAGCAGACCCCCCGGGAAGAACAATCAGCCCCAGCATTTT
>NA|TRBJ1-1|NA|TRBV4-3
CASSLRELNTEAFF
TGCGCCAGCAGCCTACGGGAGCTGAACACTGAAGCTTTCTTT
>TRBD2|TRBJ2-1|NA|TRBV6-4
CASSRTSGGYNEQFF
TGTGCCAGCAGTCGAACTAGCGGAGGTTACAATGAGCAGTTCTTC
>TRBD2|TRBJ2-1|NA|TRBV29-1
CSVGLRLAENEQFF
TGCAGCGTTGGATTACGACTAGCGGAAAATGAGCAGTTCTTC
>NA|TRBJ1-2|few|TRBV7-2
CASSQRGPLGGTGYTF
TGTGCCAGCAGCCAGCGGGGCCCTCTCGGGGGAACTGGCTACACCTTC
>NA|TRBJ2-3|NA|TRBV29-1
CSVEAGVNTQYF
TGCAGCGTTGAAGCGGGTGTGAATACGCAGTATTTT
>TRBD2|TRBJ2-7|NA|TRBV5-1
CASSLAAVASGPYEQYF
TGCGCCAGCAGCTTGGCTGCCGTGGCTAGCGGCCCCTACGAGCAGTACTTC
>NA|TRBJ1-4|NA|TRBV10-3
CAISEIQNEKLFF
TGTGCCATCAGTGAGATTCAGAATGAAAAACTGTTTTTT
>NA|TRBJ1-2|NA|TRBV7-9
CASSLQGSDGYTF
TGTGCCAGCAGCTTACAGGGGAGCGATGGCTACACCTTC
>TRBD1|TRBJ2-1|NA|TRBV27
CASRTQGAQNEQFF
TGTGCCAGCAGGACACAGGGGGCGCAGAATGAGCAGTTCTTC
>TRBD1|TRBJ2-7|NA|TRBV30
CAWNSDRSYEQYF
TGTGCCTGGAACTCGGACAGGTCCTACGAGCAGTACTTC